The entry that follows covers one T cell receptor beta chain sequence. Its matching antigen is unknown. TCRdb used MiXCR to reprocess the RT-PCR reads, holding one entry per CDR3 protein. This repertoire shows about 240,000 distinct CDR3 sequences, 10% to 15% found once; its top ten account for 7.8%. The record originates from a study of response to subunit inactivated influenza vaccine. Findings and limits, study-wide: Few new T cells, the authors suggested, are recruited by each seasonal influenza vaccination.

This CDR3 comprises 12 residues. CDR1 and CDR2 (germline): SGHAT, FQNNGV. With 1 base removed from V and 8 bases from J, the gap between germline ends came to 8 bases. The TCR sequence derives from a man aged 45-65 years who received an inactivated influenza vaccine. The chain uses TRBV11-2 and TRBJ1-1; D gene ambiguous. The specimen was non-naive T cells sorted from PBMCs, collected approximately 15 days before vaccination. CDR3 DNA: TGTGCCAGCAGCTTAGCCATCGGGGAAGCTTTCTTT. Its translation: CASSLAIGEAFF.